Below are 13 T cell receptor beta chains sequenced from a single sample in a study of T-cell memory formation after mild COVID-19. TCRdb re-called the 5' RACE reads through MiXCR, storing one row per CDR3 protein. The profile shows about 180,000 distinct CDR3 sequences, approximately 18% of them singletons. Specimen: PBMCs or a T cell subset sorted from them (not recorded which). The source is a man younger than 30 who had mild COVID-19 (a few samples of this study predate the infection). Cell type and time point are not known.

The chain uses TRBV5-1 and TRBJ2-6; tentatively, D is TRBD1 (6 bases). V was trimmed by 7 bases and J by 2 bases, leaving 10 bases between them. The CDR3 covers 14 residues. The germline CDR1 and CDR2 sequences are SGHRS and YFSETQ. CDR3 loop: CASLDRTGANVLTF. The DNA for the CDR3 is TGCGCCAGCCTTGACAGGACTGGGGCCAACGTCCTGACTTTC.

This clonotype was counted only a few times. The chain recombines TRBV29-1 with TRBJ1-2; 10 bases match TRBD1. The V segment lost 8 bases and the J segment 3 bases; nucleotides outside the gene matches: 12. There are 15 residues in the CDR3. Germline assignment: CDR1 SQVTM and CDR2 ANQGSEA. CDR3 loop: CSIGEPGQGYYGYTF. The CDR3 DNA follows: TGCAGCATCGGGGAGCCGGGACAGGGGTACTATGGCTACACCTTC.

The J gene is TRBJ1-1, the V gene TRBV9, with 9 nucleotides matching TRBD1. Per germline, CDR1 SGDLS and CDR2 YYNGEE. Trimming removed 3 bases from V and 5 bases from J; junction bases left unmatched: 5. CDR3 length: 14 residues. The CDR3 bases are TGTGCCAGCAGCGCCACAGGGGGCTGGACTGAAGCTTTCTTT. Residues: CASSATGGWTEAFF. Full variable domain (outside the CDR3, taken from reference TRBV9 and TRBJ1-1): DSGVTQTPKHLITATGQRVTLRCSPRSGDLSVYWYQQSLDQGLQFLIQYYNGEERAKGNILERFSAQQFPDLHSELNLSSLELGDSALYFCASSATGGWTEAFFGQGTRLTVV.

The chain couples TRBV5-1 to TRBJ2-1; D not resolved. Trimming took 0 bases from V and 7 from J, leaving 5 bases between them. This CDR3 is built from 12 residues. Per the germline V gene, CDR1 is SGHRS and CDR2 is YFSETQ. CDR3 sequence reads: CASSLDENEQFF. In DNA form, the CDR3 reads TGCGCCAGCAGCTTGGATGAGAATGAGCAGTTCTTC.

This rearrangement joins TRBV4-3 to TRBJ1-1; maybe TRBD1 (6 bases). The germline CDR1 and CDR2 sequences are LGHNA and YSLEER. Between the trimmed V and J ends, which lost 3 bases and 4 bases, there was a span of 18 bases. The CDR3 contains 16 residues. CDR3 residues: CASSHSQAGGRTEAFF. The CDR3, as DNA: TGCGCCAGCAGCCACTCTCAGGCGGGGGGCCGCACTGAAGCTTTCTTT.

The chain couples TRBV5-1 to TRBJ2-5; D tentatively fits TRBD1 or TRBD2 (5 bases each). The CDR3 spans 14 residues. Trimming shortened V by 4 bases and J by 5 bases, and 15 bases separated the two germline ends. The V gene's germline CDR1 is SGHRS and CDR2 YFSETQ. The CDR3 spells CASSPGTVLETQYF. As DNA, the CDR3 is TGCGCCAGCAGCCCGGGGACCGTGTTGGAGACCCAGTACTTC.

This clonotype was seen a few times. This chain uses TRBV20-1 with TRBJ2-3; TRBD2 matches 13 bases. Germline CDR1 reads DFQATT; CDR2 reads SNEGSKA (reference sequence). There are 14 residues in the CDR3. V lost 6 bases and J lost 1; bases outside the gene matches: 1. For the CDR3, the DNA is TGCAGTGCAGGACTAGCGGGGGGCACAGATACGCAGTATTTT. Translating gives CSAGLAGGTDTQYF.

This rearrangement joins TRBV5-1 to TRBJ1-4; 7 bases match TRBD1. The germline V gene has CDR1 SGHRS and CDR2 YFSETQ. The CDR3 extends over 15 amino acids. V lost 0 bases and J lost 6; bases outside the gene matches: 5. The CDR3 DNA reads as TGCGCCAGCAGCTTGGTGGGGACAGTCGATGAAAAACTGTTTTTT. Its translation is CASSLVGTVDEKLFF. The complete variable domain, with remaining parts taken from reference TRBV5-1 and TRBJ1-4, reads KAGVTQTPRYLIKTRGQQVTLSCSPISGHRSVSWYQQTPGQGLQFLFEYFSETQRNKGNFPGRFSGRQFSNSRSEMNVSTLELGDSALYLCASSLVGTVDEKLFFGSGTQLSVL.

This clonotype appeared once. V gene TRBV7-9 combines with J gene TRBJ1-3; D gene uncertain. The germline CDR1 and CDR2 sequences are SEHNR and FQNEAQ (reference sequence). Trimming removed 2 bases from V and 0 bases from J, with 5 bases in between. CDR3 length: 14 residues. This chain's CDR3 is CASSLPYSGNTIYF. The CDR3, as DNA: TGTGCCAGCAGCTTACCCTACTCTGGAAACACCATATATTTT.

This chain connects TRBV4-1 to TRBJ2-4, with D uncertain. Germline V gene data show CDR1 as MGHRA and CDR2 as YSYEKL. This CDR3 has 18 amino acids. V dropped 0 bases and J dropped 0 bases, with 15 bases sitting between them. The CDR3: CASSQDGQPTLAKNIQYF. The CDR3 region has the DNA TGCGCCAGCAGCCAAGACGGGCAGCCAACACTAGCCAAAAACATTCAGTACTTC.

This clonotype turned up a few times. The V call is TRBV5-1, the J call TRBJ1-1, with D perhaps TRBD1 (6 bases). Germline CDR1 is SGHRS and CDR2 is YFSETQ. Deletions cut 4 bases from V and 1 base from J, with 14 bases between. CDR3 size: 15 residues. The CDR3 DNA follows: TGCGCCAGCAGCGCCGACAGGCCGAGGAACACTGAAGCTTTCTTT. Translation: CASSADRPRNTEAFF.

This clonotype appeared many times. The chain carries TRBV4-1 and TRBJ2-3; D is unclear. The V gene's germline CDR1 is MGHRA and CDR2 YSYEKL. The CDR3 sequence is 11 residues long. Trimming removed 0 bases from V and 5 bases from J, with 0 bases in between. The CDR3 is CASSQEDTQYF. CDR3 bases: TGCGCCAGCAGCCAAGAAGATACGCAGTATTTT.

In its sample, this clonotype was seen a few times. The V call is TRBV10-3, the J call TRBJ2-3, with TRBD2 identical over 12 bases. V gave up 2 bases and J gave up 3 bases; unmatched junction bases: 6. CDR1 is ENHRY and CDR2 is SYGVKD in the germline V gene. The CDR3 sequence is 17 residues long. Here the CDR3 DNA reads TGTGCCATCAGTGAGGTGACTAGCGGGGGTGTGACAGATACGCAGTATTTT. It translates to CAISEVTSGGVTDTQYF.